A selection of T cell receptor beta chains follows, all from one sample in a study of T cells in localized non-small cell lung cancer. The assay was immunoSEQ multiplex PCR, and TCRdb's table has in-frame clones only and misses some. The sample carries 20,000 or so clones, 85% to 90% recorded once. Source: peripheral blood, taken before any cancer treatment. The receptors derive from a male donor older than 55 with stage I squamous cell lung carcinoma. CDR3s include the opening cysteine and the closing phenylalanine or tryptophan. D genes are given only for firm matches. Some rows mark clone size as missing; the rest say once, few, many or name a class of expanded clone.

D,length,V,J,size,CDR3,DNA
NA,13,TRBV2,TRBJ2-3,NA,CASSGGITDTQYF,TGTGCCAGCAGTGGGGGGATCACAGATACGCAGTATTTT
NA,12,TRBV29-1,TRBJ2-1,once,CSSGHSYNEQFF,TGCAGCTCGGGACATTCCTACAATGAGCAGTTCTTC
NA,12,TRBV6-1,TRBJ1-3,NA,CASFGPGNTIYF,TGTGCCAGCTTCGGACCCGGAAACACCATATATTTT
NA,12,TRBV5-6,TRBJ1-2,NA,CASSLNSQGYTF,TGTGCCAGCAGCTTAAATTCTCAGGGCTACACCTTC
TRBD1,13,TRBV18,TRBJ2-3,NA,CASSPTGADTQYF,TGTGCCAGCTCACCTACAGGGGCAGATACGCAGTATTTT
NA,13,TRBV30,TRBJ1-5,NA,CAWSVQDNQPQHF,TGTGCCTGGAGTGTACAGGACAATCAGCCCCAGCATTTT
TRBD1,16,TRBV19,TRBJ2-1,once,CASSTTQGVVYNEQFF,TGTGCCAGTAGTACTACACAGGGGGTCGTATACAATGAGCAGTTCTTC
TRBD1,15,TRBV15,TRBJ1-1,NA,CATSRGEGGNTEAFF,TGTGCCACCAGCAGGGGAGAAGGGGGCAACACTGAAGCTTTCTTT
NA,15,TRBV27,TRBJ2-7,NA,CASSLQGGASYEQYF,TGTGCCAGCAGTTTACAGGGAGGAGCGTCCTACGAGCAGTACTTC
NA,16,TRBV7-8,TRBJ1-4,NA,CASSLLAGTGGLKLFF,TGTGCCAGCAGCTTACTGGCAGGGACGGGCGGGCTAAAACTGTTTTTT
TRBD1,14,TRBV2,TRBJ1-2,NA,CASSEGTGKYGYTF,TGTGCCAGCAGTGAAGGGACAGGGAAGTATGGCTACACCTTC
NA,14,TRBV6-1,TRBJ2-1,NA,CASSDWSRDNEQFF,TGTGCCAGCAGTGACTGGTCGAGGGACAATGAGCAGTTCTTC
NA,16,TRBV30,TRBJ1-4,NA,CAWSVGGAGANEKLFF,TGTGCCTGGAGTGTAGGGGGGGCCGGAGCTAATGAAAAACTGTTTTTT
NA,15,TRBV6-5,TRBJ1-1,NA,CASIPPGAMNTEAFF,TGTGCCAGCATCCCACCCGGGGCCATGAACACTGAAGCTTTCTTT
NA,12,TRBV5-4,TRBJ2-3,NA,CASSSNTDTQYF,TGTGCCAGCTCTTCCAACACAGATACGCAGTATTTT
NA,14,TRBV19,TRBJ1-2,NA,CASSSVAGFYGYTF,TGTGCCAGTAGTTCTGTGGCCGGCTTCTATGGCTACACCTTC
TRBD1,15,TRBV6-5,TRBJ1-1,NA,CASSNSGQGNTEAFF,TGTGCCAGCAGTAACTCGGGACAGGGGAACACTGAAGCTTTCTTT
NA,15,TRBV6-1,TRBJ2-3,few,CASSEAGQGTDTQYF,TGTGCCAGCAGTGAAGCGGGGCAGGGGACAGATACGCAGTATTTT
TRBD2,16,TRBV6-5,TRBJ2-7,NA,CASSYSLAGIGYEQYF,TGTGCCAGCAGTTACTCGTTAGCGGGGATTGGCTACGAGCAGTACTTC
NA,15,TRBV7-2,TRBJ2-7,NA,CASSPRAGNSYEQYF,TGTGCCAGCAGCCCCCGGGCAGGGAACTCCTACGAGCAGTACTTC
NA,13,TRBV19,TRBJ2-5,NA,CASSIPGEETQYF,TGTGCCAGTAGTATCCCGGGGGAAGAGACCCAGTACTTC
NA,14,TRBV2,TRBJ2-3,NA,CASSVSQGRDTQYF,TGTGCCAGCAGTGTGTCTCAGGGACGAGATACGCAGTATTTT
TRBD1,15,TRBV15,TRBJ2-3,NA,CATSRDGTATDTQYF,TGTGCCACCAGCAGAGATGGGACAGCCACAGATACGCAGTATTTT
NA,15,TRBV5-8,TRBJ1-1,few,CASSLNGDPNTEAFF,TGTGCCAGCAGCTTGAATGGGGACCCGAACACTGAAGCTTTCTTT
TRBD1,14,TRBV11-2,TRBJ1-1,NA,CASSLVGGATEAFF,TGTGCCAGCAGCTTAGTAGGGGGCGCGACTGAAGCTTTCTTT
NA,13,TRBV4-1,TRBJ2-7,once,CASSQGGTYEQYF,TGCGCCAGCAGCCAAGGGGGCACCTACGAGCAGTACTTC
NA,13,TRBV5-1,TRBJ1-1,NA,CASSFTGKAEAFF,TGCGCCAGCAGCTTCACAGGGAAGGCTGAAGCTTTCTTT
NA,17,TRBV9,TRBJ2-5,NA,CASSVDRGGAYQETQYF,TGTGCCAGCAGCGTAGACAGGGGAGGGGCGTACCAAGAGACCCAGTACTTC
TRBD1,14,TRBV27,TRBJ2-3,NA,CASSTRDSRHTQYF,TGTGCCAGCAGTACCCGGGACAGCCGCCATACGCAGTATTTT
NA,13,TRBV30,TRBJ2-7,NA,CAGETSSWVEQYF,TGTGCCGGGGAGACTTCCTCGTGGGTCGAGCAGTACTTC
TRBD1,15,TRBV14,TRBJ1-3,NA,CASSQFPGQLNTIYF,TGTGCCAGCAGCCAATTTCCGGGACAGCTAAACACCATATATTTT
NA,14,TRBV9,TRBJ1-4,NA,CASSAQGVNEKLFF,TGTGCCAGCAGCGCACAGGGCGTGAATGAAAAACTGTTTTTT
TRBD1,13,TRBV28,TRBJ1-5,NA,CASWTGLGQPQHF,TGTGCCAGCTGGACAGGGCTGGGTCAGCCCCAGCATTTT
NA,17,TRBV2,TRBJ1-2,NA,CASSFSGTGLGIYGYTF,TGTGCCAGCAGCTTTTCAGGGACGGGATTGGGGATCTATGGCTACACCTTC
NA,16,TRBV4-3,TRBJ2-1,NA,CASSQEVGSSYNEQFF,TGCGCCAGCAGCCAAGAAGTGGGTAGCTCCTACAATGAGCAGTTCTTC
TRBD2,17,TRBV30,TRBJ2-2,few,CACPGTSGGAVSGELFF,TGTGCCTGCCCCGGGACTAGCGGGGGGGCCGTCTCCGGGGAGCTGTTTTTT
NA,11,TRBV30,TRBJ2-7,once,CAWSGGPEQYF,TGTGCCTGGAGTGGAGGGCCCGAGCAGTACTTC
NA,16,TRBV4-1,TRBJ1-1,NA,CASSQEAALMNTEAFF,TGCGCCAGCAGCCAAGAGGCAGCCCTTATGAACACTGAAGCTTTCTTT
NA,13,TRBV25-1,TRBJ2-7,NA,CATRGDTTYEQYF,TGTGCCACCAGGGGGGACACGACCTACGAGCAGTACTTC